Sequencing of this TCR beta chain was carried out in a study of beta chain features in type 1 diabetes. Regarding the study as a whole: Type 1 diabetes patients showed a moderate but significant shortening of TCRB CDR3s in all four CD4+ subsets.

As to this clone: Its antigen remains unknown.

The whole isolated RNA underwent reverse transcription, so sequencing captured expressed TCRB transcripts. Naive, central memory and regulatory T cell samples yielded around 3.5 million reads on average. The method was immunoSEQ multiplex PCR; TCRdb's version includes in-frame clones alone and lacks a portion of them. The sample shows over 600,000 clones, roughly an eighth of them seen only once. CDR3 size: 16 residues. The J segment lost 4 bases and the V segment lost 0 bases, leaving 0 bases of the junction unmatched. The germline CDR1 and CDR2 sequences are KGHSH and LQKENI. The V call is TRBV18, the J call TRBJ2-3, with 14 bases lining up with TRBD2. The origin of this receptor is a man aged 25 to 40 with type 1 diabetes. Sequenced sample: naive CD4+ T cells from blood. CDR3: CASSPPTSGGADTQYF. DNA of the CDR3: TGTGCCAGCTCACCACCGACTAGCGGGGGGGCAGATACGCAGTATTTT.